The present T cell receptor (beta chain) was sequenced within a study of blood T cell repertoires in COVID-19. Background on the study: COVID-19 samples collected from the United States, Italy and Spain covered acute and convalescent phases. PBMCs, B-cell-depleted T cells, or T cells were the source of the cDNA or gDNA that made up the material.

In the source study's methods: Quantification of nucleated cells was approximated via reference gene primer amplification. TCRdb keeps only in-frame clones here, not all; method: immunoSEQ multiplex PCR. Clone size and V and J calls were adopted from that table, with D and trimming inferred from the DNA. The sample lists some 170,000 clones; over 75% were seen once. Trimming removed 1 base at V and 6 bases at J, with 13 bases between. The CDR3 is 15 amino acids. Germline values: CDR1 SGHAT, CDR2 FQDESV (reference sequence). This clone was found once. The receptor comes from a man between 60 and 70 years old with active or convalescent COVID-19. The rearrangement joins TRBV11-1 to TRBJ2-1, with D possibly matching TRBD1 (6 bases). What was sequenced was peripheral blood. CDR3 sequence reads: CASSLVGGWVNEQFF. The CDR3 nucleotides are TGTGCCAGCAGCTTAGTAGGGGGATGGGTCAATGAGCAGTTCTTC.